One and the same sample provided the 16 T cell receptor beta chains below, sequenced in a study of breast tumors, draining lymph nodes, adjacent tissues. TCRdb reanalysed the multiplex PCR reads using MiXCR and keeps one entry per CDR3 protein. This sample has 150,000 to 200,000 distinct CDR3 sequences; approximately 33% occur once, and the top ten carry about 4.3%. Breast cancer patients provided tissue from their axillary draining lymph nodes. The sample taken for sequencing was axillary lymph node tissue. The receptor set was obtained from a female donor with breast cancer. Some clones in this sample may be carry-over from other donors' samples.

There are many counts of this clonotype. This rearrangement joins TRBV15 to TRBJ2-3, with D possibly matching TRBD2 (5 bases). The CDR3 consists of 15 residues. Per the germline V gene, CDR1 is LNHNV and CDR2 is YYDKDF (reference sequence). V lost 4 bases and J 3 bases, leaving 14 bases between the germline ends. CDR3 amino acids: CATSKEPRRTDTQYF. The CDR3 DNA follows: TGTGCCACCAGCAAGGAGCCCCGGAGGACAGATACGCAGTATTTT.

The chain couples TRBV6-6 to TRBJ2-3, with D unclear. V was pared by 0 bases and J by 10 bases, with 14 bases between. The germline gives CDR1 MNHNY, CDR2 SVGAGI (reference sequence). The CDR3 covers 14 residues. The CDR3 nucleotides are TGTGCCAGCAGTTACTCGAACTCGAGTTCTTCGCAGTATTTT. Encoded protein: CASSYSNSSSSQYF.

In its sample, this clonotype was seen once. A much bigger clone sits one base away, suggesting this may be a read error. The gene calls are TRBV7-2 and TRBJ1-6, with 8 bases aligning to TRBD1. The CDR3 contains 15 residues. Germline assignment: CDR1 SGHTA and CDR2 FQGNSA. The V and J ends lost 8 bases and 11 bases, in that order; junction bases with no gene match: 14. CDR3 in DNA: TGTGCCAGCGGTGAAAGGGCAGGGGGCCGACCACCCCTCCACTTT. The encoded protein is CASGERAGGRPPLHF.

This chain uses TRBV2 with TRBJ2-3; the match to TRBD1 covers 10 bases. Germline CDR1 is SNHLY and CDR2 is FYNNEI. V was clipped by 5 bases and J by 3 bases; unmatched bases: 5. The CDR3 runs 15 residues. The CDR3 DNA reads TGTGCCAGCAGTTCAGACAGGGGGCGGACAGATACGCAGTATTTT. Translated: CASSSDRGRTDTQYF.

For this clonotype: A single base separates this from a much larger clone, so it may be a read error. The V gene is TRBV9, the J gene TRBJ2-7; tentatively, D is TRBD2 (5 bases). Germline CDR1 SGDLS, CDR2 YYNGEE. CDR3 length: 17 amino acids. CDR3 sequence: CASSVAPDPTRAGEQCF. CDR3 nucleotide sequence: TGTGCCAGCAGCGTAGCTCCGGACCCCACTAGGGCCGGCGAGCAGTGCTTC.

This clonotype was found many times. This chain connects TRBV3-1 to TRBJ2-1; maybe TRBD2 (7 bases). From germline, CDR1 is LGHDT and CDR2 YNNKEL (reference sequence). Trimming left V 5 bases short and J 10 bases short, with 21 bases between. CDR3 length: 15 amino acids. The CDR3 nucleotides are TGTGCCAGCAGCTCACGGGGGGCTTCATCGGGAGAGCAGTTCTTC. Amino acids: CASSSRGASSGEQFF.

This clonotype was seen at least ten times. The chain links TRBV9 to TRBJ2-1; 10 bases are shared with TRBD2. V lost 2 bases and J lost 8; bases outside the gene matches: 10. The length of the CDR3 is 16 residues. Germline CDR1 is SGDLS and CDR2 is YYNGEE. In DNA form, the CDR3 reads TGTGCCAGCAGCGTCCAAAGCGGGAGGGCGAGGCATGAGCAGTTCTTC. It is translated as CASSVQSGRARHEQFF.

The rearrangement joins TRBV4-1 to TRBJ2-1, with D perhaps TRBD1 or TRBD2 (7 bases each). Germline V gives CDR1 MGHRA, CDR2 YSYEKL. The V and J ends lost 1 base and 3 bases respectively, with 13 bases between them. The CDR3 runs to 16 residues. Here the CDR3 reads CASSQGGGQLYNEQFF. CDR3 bases: TGCGCCAGCAGCCAAGGGGGGGGACAGCTCTACAATGAGCAGTTCTTC.

The table lists this clonotype with many counts. The chain combines TRBV4-1 with TRBJ1-2; the match to TRBD1 covers 8 bases. Unmatched junction bases numbered 4, after V lost 4 bases and J lost 3 bases. In germline, CDR1 is MGHRA, CDR2 YSYEKL. The CDR3 spans 14 residues. The CDR3 DNA follows: TGCGCCAGCAGCCCGGACAGGGTGGACTATGGCTACACCTTC. Translation: CASSPDRVDYGYTF.

This clonotype was counted many times. V is TRBV20-1 and J is TRBJ2-3, with TRBD2 matching over 9 bases. V was pared by 5 bases and J by 3 bases, with 12 bases of the junction left unmatched. The CDR3 sequence is 16 residues long. Germline V gene lookup returns CDR1 DFQATT and CDR2 SNEGSKA (reference sequence). CDR3 loop: CSAPPPTAGGTDTQYF. The CDR3 nucleotides are TGCAGTGCTCCACCCCCCACAGCGGGAGGTACAGATACGCAGTATTTT.

V is TRBV6-4 and J is TRBJ2-1; no firm D call. The CDR3 sequence is 8 residues long. CDR1 and CDR2 (germline): MRHNA, SNTAGT. The V and J ends lost 3 bases and 12 bases respectively, with 0 bases between them. The CDR3 nucleotides are TGTGCCAGCAGTGAGCAGTTCTTC. Its protein is CASSEQFF.

A remark on this clonotype: The limits of the CDR3 on the DNA are not certain, so only TCRdb's listed CDR3 is given. V is TRBV2 and J is TRBJ1-3. The CDR3 length is 23 residues, termini included. Germline V gives CDR1 SNHLY, CDR2 FYNNEI. The CDR3 here is CASSERGATSSPLHFGNGNTIYF.

The table lists this clonotype with many counts. This chain joins TRBV6-5 and TRBJ2-1, with D possibly TRBD2 on 5 matching bases. Germline assignment: CDR1 MNHEY and CDR2 SVGAGI. The CDR3 loop spans 16 amino acids. Trimming left V 0 bases short and J 8 bases short, with 17 bases between. The CDR3 sequence: CASSYSSLGGLDEQFF. CDR3 in DNA: TGTGCCAGCAGTTACTCTAGTCTTGGTGGACTCGATGAGCAGTTCTTC.

The table lists this clonotype with a count of one. The final CDR3 position lacks the conserved phenylalanine or tryptophan, pointing to a likely read error. It is unclear where the CDR3 begins or ends on the DNA, so no DNA is shown, and the CDR3 is as TCRdb lists it. The chain links TRBV7-8 to TRBJ2-3; the table's D call of TRBD1 was not tested on the DNA. The CDR3 is made up of 8 amino acids, end residues included. Looked up from germline, CDR1 is SGHVS and CDR2 is FQNEAQ. The CDR3 sequence is CASSLGDR.

Many counts were recorded for this clonotype. This chain uses TRBV20-1 with TRBJ2-5; 12 positions agree with TRBD2. J lost 4 bases, V lost 1 base, and 4 bases had no gene match. The CDR3 totals 15 residues. Germline values: CDR1 DFQATT, CDR2 SNEGSKA (reference sequence). The CDR3 loop reads CSARGSSGGVETQYF. CDR3 coding DNA: TGCAGTGCTAGAGGGTCTAGCGGGGGGGTAGAGACCCAGTACTTC.

This clonotype was found many times. J is TRBJ1-2 and V is TRBV7-9; D may be TRBD1 (6 bases). The CDR3 spans 15 residues. The germline CDR1 and CDR2 sequences are SEHNR and FQNEAQ (reference sequence). V was cut by 1 base and J by 2 bases, with 11 bases left in between. DNA of the CDR3: TGTGCCAGCAGCTTAGGGGGACAAGGGAACTATGGCTACACCTTC. Its translation is CASSLGGQGNYGYTF.